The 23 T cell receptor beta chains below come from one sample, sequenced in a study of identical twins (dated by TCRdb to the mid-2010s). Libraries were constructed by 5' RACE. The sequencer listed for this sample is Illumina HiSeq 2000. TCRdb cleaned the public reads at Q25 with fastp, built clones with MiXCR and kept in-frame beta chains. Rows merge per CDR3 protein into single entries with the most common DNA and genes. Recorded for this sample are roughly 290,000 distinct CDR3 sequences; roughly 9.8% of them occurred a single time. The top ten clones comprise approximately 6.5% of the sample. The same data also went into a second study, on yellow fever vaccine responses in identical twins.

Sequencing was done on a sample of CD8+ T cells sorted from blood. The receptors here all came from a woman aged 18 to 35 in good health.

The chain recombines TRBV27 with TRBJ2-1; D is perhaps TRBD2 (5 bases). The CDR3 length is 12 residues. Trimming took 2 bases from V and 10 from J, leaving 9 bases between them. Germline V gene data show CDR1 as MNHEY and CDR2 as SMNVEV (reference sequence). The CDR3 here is CASSLSGPEQFF. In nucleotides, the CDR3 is TGTGCCAGCAGTTTAAGCGGACCGGAGCAGTTCTTC.

The CDR3 loop reads CSASLAGGPDTQYF. CDR3 bases: TGCAGCGCATCCCTAGCGGGAGGGCCTGATACGCAGTATTTT. The gene calls are TRBV29-1 and TRBJ2-3; 12 positions agree with TRBD2. Germline assignment: CDR1 SQVTM and CDR2 ANQGSEA. The CDR3 loop spans 14 amino acids. The J segment lost 6 bases and the V segment lost 7 bases, leaving 8 bases of the junction unmatched.

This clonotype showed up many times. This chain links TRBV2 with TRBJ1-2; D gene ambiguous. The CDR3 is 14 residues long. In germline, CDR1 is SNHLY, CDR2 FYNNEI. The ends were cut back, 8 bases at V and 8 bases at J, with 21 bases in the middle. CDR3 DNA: TGTGCCAGCTTATTCCCTTCGGTGGATGAGGGCTACACCTTC. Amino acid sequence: CASLFPSVDEGYTF.

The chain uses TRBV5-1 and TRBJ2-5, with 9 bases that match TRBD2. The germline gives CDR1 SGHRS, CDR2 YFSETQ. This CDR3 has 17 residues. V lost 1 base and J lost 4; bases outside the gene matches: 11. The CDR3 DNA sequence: TGCGCCAGCAGCTTGCGCGGGGTAGCGGGAGTTGGAGAGACCCAGTACTTC. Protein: CASSLRGVAGVGETQYF. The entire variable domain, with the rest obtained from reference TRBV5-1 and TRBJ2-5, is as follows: KAGVTQTPRYLIKTRGQQVTLSCSPISGHRSVSWYQQTPGQGLQFLFEYFSETQRNKGNFPGRFSGRQFSNSRSEMNVSTLELGDSALYLCASSLRGVAGVGETQYFGPGTRLLVL.

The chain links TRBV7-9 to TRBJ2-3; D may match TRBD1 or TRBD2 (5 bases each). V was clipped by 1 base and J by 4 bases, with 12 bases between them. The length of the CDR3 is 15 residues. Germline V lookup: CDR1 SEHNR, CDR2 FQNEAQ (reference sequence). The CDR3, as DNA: TGTGCCAGCAGCTTAGTCCGGGGCGCGGCAGATACGCAGTATTTT. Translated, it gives CASSLVRGAADTQYF.

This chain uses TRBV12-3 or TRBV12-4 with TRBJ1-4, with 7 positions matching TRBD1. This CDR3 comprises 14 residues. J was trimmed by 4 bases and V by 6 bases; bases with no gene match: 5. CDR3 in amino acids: CASRSGTDNEKLFF. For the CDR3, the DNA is TGTGCCAGCAGAAGCGGGACAGATAATGAAAAACTGTTTTTT.

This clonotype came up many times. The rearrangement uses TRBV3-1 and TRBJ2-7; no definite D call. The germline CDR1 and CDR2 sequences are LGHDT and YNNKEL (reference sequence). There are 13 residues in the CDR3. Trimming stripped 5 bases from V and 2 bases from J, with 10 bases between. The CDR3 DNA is TGTGCCAGCAGCTTCGGACCGCCCTACGAGCAGTACTTC. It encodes CASSFGPPYEQYF.

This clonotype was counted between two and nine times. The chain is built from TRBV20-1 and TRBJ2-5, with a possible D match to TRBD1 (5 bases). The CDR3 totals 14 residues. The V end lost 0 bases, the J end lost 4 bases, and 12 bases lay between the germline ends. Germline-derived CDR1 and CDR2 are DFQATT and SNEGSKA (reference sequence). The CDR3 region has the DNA TGCAGTGCTAGAGATAACCAAGGGGCAGAGACCCAGTACTTC. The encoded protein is CSARDNQGAETQYF.

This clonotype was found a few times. CDR3 in DNA: TGTGCCAGTGCCGACCGGGACAACATGAACACCGGGGAGCTGTTTTTT. It encodes CASADRDNMNTGELFF. The chain links TRBV7-9 to TRBJ2-2; possible D gene TRBD1, 6 bases. CDR1 is SEHNR, CDR2 FQNEAQ, per germline (reference sequence). Trimming pared 9 bases from V and 1 base from J, leaving 18 bases between. The CDR3 loop spans 16 amino acids.

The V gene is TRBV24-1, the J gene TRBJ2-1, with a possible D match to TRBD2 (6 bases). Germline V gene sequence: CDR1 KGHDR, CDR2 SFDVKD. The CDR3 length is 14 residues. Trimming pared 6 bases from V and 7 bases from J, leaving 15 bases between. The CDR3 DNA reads TGTGCCACCAGTCGGGACGGGAGTCATAATGAGCAGTTCTTC. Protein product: CATSRDGSHNEQFF.

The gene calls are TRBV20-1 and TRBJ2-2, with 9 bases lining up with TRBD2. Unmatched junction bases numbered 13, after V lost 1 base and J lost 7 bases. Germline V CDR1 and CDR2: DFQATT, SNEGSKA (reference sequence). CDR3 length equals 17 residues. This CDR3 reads CSARVLGIAGDGGELFF. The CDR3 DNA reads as TGCAGTGCTAGAGTTTTAGGAATAGCGGGGGATGGCGGGGAGCTGTTTTTT.

This chain's CDR3 is CASSGTGGMSETQYF. The CDR3 DNA reads TGTGCCAGCAGTGGCACAGGGGGCATGAGTGAGACCCAGTACTTC. This chain links TRBV6-1 with TRBJ2-5; 9 positions agree with TRBD1. The trim removed 4 bases at V and 5 bases at J, leaving 8 bases unmatched. The germline CDR1 and CDR2 sequences are MNHNS and SASEGT. This CDR3 is 15 amino acids long.

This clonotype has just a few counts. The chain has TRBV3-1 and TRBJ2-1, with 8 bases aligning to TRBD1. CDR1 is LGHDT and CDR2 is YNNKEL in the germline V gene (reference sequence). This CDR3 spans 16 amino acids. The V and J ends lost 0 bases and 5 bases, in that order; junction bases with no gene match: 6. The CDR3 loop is CASSQDFRTGNNEQFF. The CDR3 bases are TGTGCCAGCAGCCAAGACTTCAGGACAGGGAACAATGAGCAGTTCTTC.

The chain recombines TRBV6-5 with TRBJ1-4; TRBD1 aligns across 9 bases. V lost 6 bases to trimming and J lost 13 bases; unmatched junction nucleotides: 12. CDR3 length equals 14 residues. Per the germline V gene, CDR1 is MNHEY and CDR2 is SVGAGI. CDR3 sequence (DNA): TGTGCCAGCAGCTCTCGGACAGGGGACGAATTACTGTTTTTT. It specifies CASSSRTGDELLFF.

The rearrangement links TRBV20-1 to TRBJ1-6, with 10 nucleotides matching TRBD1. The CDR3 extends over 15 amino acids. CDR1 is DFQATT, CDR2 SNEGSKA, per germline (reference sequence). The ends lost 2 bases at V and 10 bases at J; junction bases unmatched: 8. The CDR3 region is CSARKGGQGSSPLHF. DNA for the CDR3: TGCAGTGCTAGAAAAGGGGGACAGGGGTCCTCACCCCTCCACTTT.

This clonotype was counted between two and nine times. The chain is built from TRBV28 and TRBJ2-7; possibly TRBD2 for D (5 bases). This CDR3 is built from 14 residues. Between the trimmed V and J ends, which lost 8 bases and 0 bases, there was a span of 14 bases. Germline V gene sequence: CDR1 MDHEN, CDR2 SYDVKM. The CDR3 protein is CASGLLRDSYEQYF. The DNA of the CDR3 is TGTGCCAGCGGATTGCTCCGGGACTCCTACGAGCAGTACTTC.

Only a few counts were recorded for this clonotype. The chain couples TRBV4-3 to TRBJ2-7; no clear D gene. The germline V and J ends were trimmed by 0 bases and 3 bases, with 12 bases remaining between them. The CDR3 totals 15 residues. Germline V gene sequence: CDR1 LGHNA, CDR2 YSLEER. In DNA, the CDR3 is TGCGCCAGCAGCCAAGACCGAGACAAACGCTACGAGCAGTACTTC. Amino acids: CASSQDRDKRYEQYF.

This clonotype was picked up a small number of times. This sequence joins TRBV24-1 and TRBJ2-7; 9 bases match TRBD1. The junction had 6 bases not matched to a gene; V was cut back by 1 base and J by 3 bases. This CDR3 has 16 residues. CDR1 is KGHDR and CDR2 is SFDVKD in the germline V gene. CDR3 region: CATSDLRTGDHYEQYF. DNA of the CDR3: TGTGCCACCAGTGATTTAAGGACAGGGGACCACTACGAGCAGTACTTC.

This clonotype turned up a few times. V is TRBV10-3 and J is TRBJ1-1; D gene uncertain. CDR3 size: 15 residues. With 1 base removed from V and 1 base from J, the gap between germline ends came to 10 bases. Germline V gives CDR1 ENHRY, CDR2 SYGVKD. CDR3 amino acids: CAISEFAGPNTEAFF. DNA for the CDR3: TGTGCCATCAGTGAGTTCGCGGGTCCGAACACTGAAGCTTTCTTT.

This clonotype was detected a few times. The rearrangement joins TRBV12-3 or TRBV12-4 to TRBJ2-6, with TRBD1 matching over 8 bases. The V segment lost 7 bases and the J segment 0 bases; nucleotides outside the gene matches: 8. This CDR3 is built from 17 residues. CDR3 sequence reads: CASTIEDRVSGANVLTF. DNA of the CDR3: TGTGCCAGCACCATAGAGGACAGGGTCTCTGGGGCCAACGTCCTGACTTTC.

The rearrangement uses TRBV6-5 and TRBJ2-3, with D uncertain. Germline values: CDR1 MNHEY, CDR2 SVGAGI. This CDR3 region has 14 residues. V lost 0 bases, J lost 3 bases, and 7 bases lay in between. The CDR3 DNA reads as TGTGCCAGCAGTTACTCCTCAAAAACAGATACGCAGTATTTT. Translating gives CASSYSSKTDTQYF.

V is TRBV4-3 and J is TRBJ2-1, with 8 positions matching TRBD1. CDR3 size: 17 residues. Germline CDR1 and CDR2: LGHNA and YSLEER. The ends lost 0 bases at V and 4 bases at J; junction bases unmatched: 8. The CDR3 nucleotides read TGCGCCAGCAGCCAAGATCGGGGGACAGGAGATTACAATGAGCAGTTCTTC. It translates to CASSQDRGTGDYNEQFF.

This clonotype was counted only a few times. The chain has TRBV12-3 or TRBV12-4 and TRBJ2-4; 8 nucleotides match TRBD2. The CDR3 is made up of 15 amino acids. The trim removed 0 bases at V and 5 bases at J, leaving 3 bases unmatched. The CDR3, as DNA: TGTGCCAGCAGTTTAGCCCAGCGGGGGCAAAACATTCAGTACTTC. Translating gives CASSLAQRGQNIQYF.